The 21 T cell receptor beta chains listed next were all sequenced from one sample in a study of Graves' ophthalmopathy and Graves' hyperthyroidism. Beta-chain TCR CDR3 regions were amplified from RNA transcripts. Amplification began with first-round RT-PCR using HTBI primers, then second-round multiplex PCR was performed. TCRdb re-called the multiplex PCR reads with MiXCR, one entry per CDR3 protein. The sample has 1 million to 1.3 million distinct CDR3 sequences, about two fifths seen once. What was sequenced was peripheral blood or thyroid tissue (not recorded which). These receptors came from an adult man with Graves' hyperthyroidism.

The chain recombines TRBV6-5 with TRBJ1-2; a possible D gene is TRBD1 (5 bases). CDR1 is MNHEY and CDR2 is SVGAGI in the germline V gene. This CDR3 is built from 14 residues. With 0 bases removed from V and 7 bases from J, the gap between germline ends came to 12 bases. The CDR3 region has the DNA TGTGCCAGCAGTTACTCCCCAGGGTCCCCTGGCTACACCTTC. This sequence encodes CASSYSPGSPGYTF.

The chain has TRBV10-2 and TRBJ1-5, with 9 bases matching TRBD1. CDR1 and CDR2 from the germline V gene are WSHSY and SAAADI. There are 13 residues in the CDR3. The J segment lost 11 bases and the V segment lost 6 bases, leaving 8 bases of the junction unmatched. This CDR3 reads CASRRTGVQAQHF. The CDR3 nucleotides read TGCGCCAGCAGGAGGACAGGGGTCCAGGCCCAGCATTTT.

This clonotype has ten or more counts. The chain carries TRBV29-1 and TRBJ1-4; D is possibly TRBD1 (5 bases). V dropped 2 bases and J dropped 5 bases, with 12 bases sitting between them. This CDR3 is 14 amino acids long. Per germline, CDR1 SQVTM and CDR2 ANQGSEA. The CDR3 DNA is TGCAGCGTTGAAAAGGGGCGGACAAATGAAAAACTGTTTTTT. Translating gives CSVEKGRTNEKLFF.

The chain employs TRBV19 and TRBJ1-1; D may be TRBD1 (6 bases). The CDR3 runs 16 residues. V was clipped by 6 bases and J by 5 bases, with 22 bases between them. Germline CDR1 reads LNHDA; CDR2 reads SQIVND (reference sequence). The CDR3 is CASRGFKQGGETEAFF. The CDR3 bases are TGTGCCAGTAGAGGATTTAAACAGGGTGGTGAGACTGAAGCTTTCTTT.

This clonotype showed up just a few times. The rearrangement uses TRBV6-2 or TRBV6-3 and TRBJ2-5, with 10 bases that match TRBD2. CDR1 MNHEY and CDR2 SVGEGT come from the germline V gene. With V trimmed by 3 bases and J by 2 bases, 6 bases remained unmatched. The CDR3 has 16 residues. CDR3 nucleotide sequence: TGTGCCAGCAGTTATGTGCTAGCGGGGGTACAAGAGACCCAGTACTTC. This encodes CASSYVLAGVQETQYF.

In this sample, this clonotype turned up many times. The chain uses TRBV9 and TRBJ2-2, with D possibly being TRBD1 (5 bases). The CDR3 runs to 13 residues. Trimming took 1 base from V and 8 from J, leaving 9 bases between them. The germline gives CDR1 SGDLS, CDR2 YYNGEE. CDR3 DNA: TGTGCCAGCAGCGTATTTCAGGGTGGGGAGCTGTTTTTT. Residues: CASSVFQGGELFF.

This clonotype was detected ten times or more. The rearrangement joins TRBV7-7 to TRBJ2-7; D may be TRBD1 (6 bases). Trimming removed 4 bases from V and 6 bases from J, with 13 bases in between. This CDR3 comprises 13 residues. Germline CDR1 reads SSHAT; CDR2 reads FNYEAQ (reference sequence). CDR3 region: CASSSEGGSEQYF. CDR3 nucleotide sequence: TGTGCCAGCAGCTCCGAAGGGGGTTCCGAGCAGTACTTC.

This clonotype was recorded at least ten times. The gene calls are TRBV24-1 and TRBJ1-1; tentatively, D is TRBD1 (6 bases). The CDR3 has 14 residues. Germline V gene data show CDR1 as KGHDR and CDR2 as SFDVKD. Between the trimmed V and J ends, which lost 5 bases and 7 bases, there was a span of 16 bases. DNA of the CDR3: TGTGCCACCAGTGGGAACAGGGTTGGCGGTGAAGCTTTCTTT. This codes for CATSGNRVGGEAFF.

The CDR3 bases are TGTGCCAGCAAGCCCCGGGGGGAGACCCAGTACTTC. Its translation is CASKPRGETQYF. V and J are TRBV12-3 or TRBV12-4 and TRBJ2-5; tentatively, D is TRBD2 (6 bases). CDR3 size: 12 residues. Between the trimmed V and J ends, which lost 7 bases and 5 bases, there was a span of 11 bases.

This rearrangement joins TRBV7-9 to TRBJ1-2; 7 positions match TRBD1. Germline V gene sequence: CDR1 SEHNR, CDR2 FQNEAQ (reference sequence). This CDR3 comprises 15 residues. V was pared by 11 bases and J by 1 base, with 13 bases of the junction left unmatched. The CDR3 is CAWRAQGQYNYGYTF. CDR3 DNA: TGTGCCTGGAGGGCACAGGGACAGTATAACTATGGCTACACCTTC.

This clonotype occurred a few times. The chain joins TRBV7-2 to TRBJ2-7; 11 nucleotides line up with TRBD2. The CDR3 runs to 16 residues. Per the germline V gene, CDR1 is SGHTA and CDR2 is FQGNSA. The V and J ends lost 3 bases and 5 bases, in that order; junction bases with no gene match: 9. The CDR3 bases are TGTGCCAGCAGCTTGGGTAGCGGGAGGGCGGTCCACGAGCAGTACTTC. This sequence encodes CASSLGSGRAVHEQYF.

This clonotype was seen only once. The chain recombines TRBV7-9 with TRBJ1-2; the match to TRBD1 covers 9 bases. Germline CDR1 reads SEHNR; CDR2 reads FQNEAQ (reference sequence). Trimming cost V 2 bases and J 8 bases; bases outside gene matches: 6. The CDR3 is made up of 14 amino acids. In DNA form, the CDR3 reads TGTGCCAGCAGCTTAAGACAGGGGGAAGAGGGCTACACCTTC. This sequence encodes CASSLRQGEEGYTF.

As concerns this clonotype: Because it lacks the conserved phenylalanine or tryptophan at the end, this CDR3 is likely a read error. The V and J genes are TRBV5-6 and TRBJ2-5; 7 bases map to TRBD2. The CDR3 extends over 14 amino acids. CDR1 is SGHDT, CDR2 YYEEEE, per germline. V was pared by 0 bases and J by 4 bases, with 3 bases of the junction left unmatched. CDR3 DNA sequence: TGTGCCAGCAGCTTGGCCGGGAGGTTAGAGACCCAGTACCTC. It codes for CASSLAGRLETQYL.

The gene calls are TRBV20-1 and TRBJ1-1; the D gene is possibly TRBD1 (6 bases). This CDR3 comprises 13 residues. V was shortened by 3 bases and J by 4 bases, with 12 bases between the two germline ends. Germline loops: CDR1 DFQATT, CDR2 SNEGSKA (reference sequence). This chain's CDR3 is CSARGRGSTEAFF. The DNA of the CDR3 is TGCAGTGCTAGGGGCAGGGGAAGCACTGAAGCTTTCTTT.

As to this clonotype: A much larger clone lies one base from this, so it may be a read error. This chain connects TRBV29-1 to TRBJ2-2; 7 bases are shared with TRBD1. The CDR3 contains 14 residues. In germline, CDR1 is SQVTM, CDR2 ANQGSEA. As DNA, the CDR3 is TGCAGCGTCGATACCGGGACAGTTACCGGGGAGCTGCTTTTT. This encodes CSVDTGTVTGELLF.

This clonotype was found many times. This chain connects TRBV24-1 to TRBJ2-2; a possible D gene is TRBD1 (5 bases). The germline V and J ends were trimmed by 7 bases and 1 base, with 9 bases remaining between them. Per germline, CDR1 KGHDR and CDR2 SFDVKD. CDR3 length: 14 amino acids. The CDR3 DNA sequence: TGTGCCACCAGAGCAGGGCGGAACACCGGGGAGCTGTTTTTT. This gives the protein CATRAGRNTGELFF.

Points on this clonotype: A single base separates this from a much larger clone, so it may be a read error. The CDR3 loop reads CASSTGTGVEGCTF. The CDR3 region has the DNA TGTGCCAGCAGTACCGGGACAGGGGTTGAAGGCTGCACCTTC. V is TRBV12-3 or TRBV12-4 and J is TRBJ1-2, with 10 bases aligning to TRBD1. CDR3 length: 14 amino acids.

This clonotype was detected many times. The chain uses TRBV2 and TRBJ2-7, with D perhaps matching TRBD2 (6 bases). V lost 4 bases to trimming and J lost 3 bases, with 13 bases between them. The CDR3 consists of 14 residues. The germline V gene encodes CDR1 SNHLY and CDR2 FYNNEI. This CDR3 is CASSGVRGSYEQYF. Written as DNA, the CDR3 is TGTGCCAGCAGTGGGGTACGGGGGAGCTACGAGCAGTACTTC.

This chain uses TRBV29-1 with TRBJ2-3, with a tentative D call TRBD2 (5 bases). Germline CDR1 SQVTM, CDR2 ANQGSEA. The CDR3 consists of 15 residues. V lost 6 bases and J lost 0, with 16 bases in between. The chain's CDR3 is CSVQVRDSSTDTQYF. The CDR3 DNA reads TGCAGCGTCCAGGTCCGGGATAGTAGCACAGATACGCAGTATTTT.

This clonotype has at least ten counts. As DNA, the CDR3 is TGTGCCAGCAGCGGACAATTCTTTTCCTACGAGCAGTACTTC. Amino acid sequence: CASSGQFFSYEQYF. The chain links TRBV7-8 to TRBJ2-7; D might be TRBD1 (5 bases). Germline V CDR1 and CDR2: SGHVS, FQNEAQ. This CDR3 has 14 amino acids. V dropped 5 bases and J dropped 1 base, with 12 bases sitting between them.

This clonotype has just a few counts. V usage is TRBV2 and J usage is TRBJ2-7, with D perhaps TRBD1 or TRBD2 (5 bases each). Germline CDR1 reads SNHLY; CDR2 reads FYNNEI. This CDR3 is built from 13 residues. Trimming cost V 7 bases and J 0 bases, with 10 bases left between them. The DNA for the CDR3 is TGTGCCAGCACGGGGCTTTCCTCCTACGAGCAGTACTTC. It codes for CASTGLSSYEQYF.